The sequence of this T cell receptor (beta chain) was determined in a study of identical twins. General study findings and limits: Findings came from cross-sectional statistics, without long-term follow-up of donors. Out-of-frame TCR alpha sharing in monozygotic twins exceeded recombination model predictions.

One entry per CDR3 protein results from TCRdb running MiXCR on the 5' RACE reads. The sample has 210,000 or so distinct CDR3 sequences; 7.5% are singletons. Note on this clonotype: The antigen is unknown.

The CDR3 is 14 amino acids. In germline, CDR1 is SEHNR, CDR2 FQNEAQ (reference sequence). V was trimmed by 4 bases and J by 6 bases, leaving 12 bases between them. The data also belong to a second study, concerning yellow fever vaccine responses in identical twins.

What was sequenced was memory (CD45RO+) T cells sorted from blood. The receptor's source is a woman between 18 and 30 years old in good health. V and J are TRBV7-9 and TRBJ2-2; D is undetermined. The CDR3 loop is CASSSGGDSGELFF. In DNA, the CDR3 is TGTGCCAGCAGCTCCGGCGGTGACTCCGGGGAGCTGTTTTTT.